The 25 T cell receptor beta chains below were found in one sample sequenced in a study of blood T cell repertoires in COVID-19. Clones were read by immunoSEQ multiplex PCR, and TCRdb kept only the in-frame ones, dropping some. The profile shows roughly 87,000 clones, 70% to 85% of them singletons. The sequenced material came from peripheral blood. All receptors come from a woman in her sixties with acute or convalescent COVID-19.

V and J are TRBV12-5 and TRBJ2-1; the D is unclear. Germline V gene data show CDR1 as LGHNT and CDR2 as FRNRAP. CDR3 length: 13 residues. V lost 5 bases and J lost 6, with 11 bases in between. CDR3 sequence: CASGPDLGNEQFF. As DNA, the CDR3 is TGTGCTAGTGGTCCAGACTTAGGCAATGAGCAGTTCTTC.

Remarks on this clone: The sample holds other DNA sequences that translate to the same CDR3. The CDR3 spells CATSRGVGELFF. CDR3 DNA sequence: TGTGCCACCAGCAGAGGAGTCGGGGAGCTGTTTTTT. The chain has TRBV15 and TRBJ2-2; D not certain. CDR3 size: 12 residues. Looked up from germline, CDR1 is LNHNV and CDR2 is YYDKDF (reference sequence). V shed 1 base and J shed 7 bases, with 4 bases lying between them.

The J gene is TRBJ1-1, the V gene TRBV28; D is uncertain. Trimming cost V 3 bases and J 1 base, with 9 bases left between them. The CDR3 runs to 14 residues. Germline V lookup: CDR1 MDHEN, CDR2 SYDVKM. The CDR3 reads CASSLMAGNTEAFF. For the CDR3, the DNA is TGTGCCAGCAGTTTGATGGCAGGGAACACTGAAGCTTTCTTT.

The chain has TRBV7-3 and TRBJ2-2; TRBD1 matches at 7 bases. From germline, CDR1 is SGHTA and CDR2 FQGTGA. The V and J ends lost 4 bases and 6 bases, in that order; junction bases with no gene match: 5. This CDR3 is 14 amino acids long. The CDR3 loop is CASSSQGVSGELFF. The CDR3 DNA follows: TGTGCCAGCAGCTCCCAGGGGGTTTCCGGGGAGCTGTTTTTT. Filled out from reference TRBV7-3 and TRBJ2-2, the complete variable domain reads GAGVSQTPSNKVTEKGKYVELRCDPISGHTALYWYRQSLGQGPEFLIYFQGTGAADDSGLPNDRFFAVRPEGSVSTLKIQRTERGDSAVYLCASSSQGVSGELFFGEGSRLTVL.

The sample holds one count of this clone. The V call is TRBV7-2, the J call TRBJ1-6, with D tentatively TRBD1 (6 bases). V was trimmed by 1 base and J by 10 bases, leaving 17 bases between them. The CDR3 runs to 16 residues. The germline V gene encodes CDR1 SGHTA and CDR2 FQGNSA. CDR3 nucleotides: TGTGCCAGCAGCTTAGATCTAGGGGGGGCTAGGTCACCCCTCCACTTT. This codes for CASSLDLGGARSPLHF.

The chain uses TRBV28 and TRBJ1-1; maybe TRBD1 (5 bases). With 5 bases removed from V and 11 bases from J, the gap between germline ends came to 21 bases. This CDR3 has 14 residues. Germline V lookup: CDR1 MDHEN, CDR2 SYDVKM. The CDR3 loop reads CASSGASRWLGAFF. The CDR3 coding sequence is TGTGCCAGCAGTGGGGCCTCAAGGTGGTTAGGCGCTTTCTTT.

This chain uses TRBV7-9 with TRBJ1-2, with D unclear. V shed 0 bases and J shed 2 bases, with 7 bases lying between them. In germline, CDR1 is SEHNR, CDR2 FQNEAQ (reference sequence). The CDR3 has 14 residues. CDR3 in amino acids: CASSLAAVNYGYTF. The DNA of the CDR3 is TGTGCCAGCAGCTTAGCGGCAGTCAACTATGGCTACACCTTC.

The chain combines TRBV3-1 (or the pseudogene TRBV3-2) with TRBJ1-3; D is perhaps TRBD1 (5 bases). The CDR3 is 15 residues long. V shed 3 bases and J shed 4 bases, with 13 bases lying between them. The germline CDR1 and CDR2 sequences are LGHDT and YNNKEL (reference sequence). The CDR3 loop is CASSQGQGGGNTIYF. The CDR3 region has the DNA TGTGCCAGCAGCCAGGGTCAGGGAGGAGGAAACACCATATATTTT.

The chain couples TRBV7-2 to TRBJ2-7; no firm D call. This CDR3 has 12 residues. V lost 7 bases, J lost 6 bases, and 13 bases lay in between. Germline lookup yields CDR1 SGHTA and CDR2 FQGNSA. The CDR3 spells CASNSIYTEQYF. CDR3 nucleotides: TGTGCCAGCAACTCGATTTATACCGAGCAGTACTTC.

The rearrangement uses TRBV28 and TRBJ1-2; D may be TRBD1 (6 bases). V dropped 6 bases and J dropped 7 bases, with 12 bases sitting between them. The CDR3 has 12 amino acids. Germline V gene data show CDR1 as MDHEN and CDR2 as SYDVKM. DNA for the CDR3: TGTGCCAGCAGGATGACAGGCGGTGGCTACACCTTC. Amino acid sequence: CASRMTGGGYTF.

The chain recombines TRBV5-4 with TRBJ1-1; D is unresolved. The CDR3 extends over 14 amino acids. Germline-derived CDR1 and CDR2 are SGHNT and YYREEE (reference sequence). The V end lost 4 bases, the J end lost 0 bases, and 10 bases lay between the germline ends. The CDR3 DNA reads TGTGCCAGCAGCCATATCAGGATGAACACTGAAGCTTTCTTT. Protein sequence: CASSHIRMNTEAFF.

The genes are TRBV2 and TRBJ1-6; TRBD1 agrees at 7 bases. CDR1 is SNHLY, CDR2 FYNNEI, per germline. The V segment lost 8 bases and the J segment 9 bases; nucleotides outside the gene matches: 16. This CDR3 contains 16 residues. CDR3 DNA: TGTGCCAGCCGAGGGGGACAGAGCGGGTCCAGTTCACCCCTCCACTTT. Translated: CASRGGQSGSSSPLHF.

V is TRBV11-2 and J is TRBJ2-3, with 8 bases fitting TRBD1. Looked up from germline, CDR1 is SGHAT and CDR2 is FQNNGV. CDR3 length equals 16 residues. V lost 2 bases and J lost 4; bases outside the gene matches: 8. The CDR3 nucleotides read TGTGCCAGCAGCTTATACAGGGGGAGAGAGCCAGATACGCAGTATTTT. Residues: CASSLYRGREPDTQYF.

This rearrangement joins TRBV6-5 to TRBJ1-1; TRBD1 matches 8 bases. This CDR3 spans 13 amino acids. V lost 7 bases and J lost 9; bases outside the gene matches: 10. CDR1 and CDR2 (germline): MNHEY, SVGAGI. CDR3 loop: CASTSRTGKKAFF. The CDR3 coding sequence is TGTGCCAGCACCAGCCGGACAGGGAAGAAAGCTTTCTTT.

This clone occurred a few times. CDR3 sequence (DNA): TGCAGCGGATCTACAGGGGTGAATCAGCCCCAGCATTTT. As protein: CSGSTGVNQPQHF. This chain uses TRBV29-1 with TRBJ1-5, with 7 positions matching TRBD1. Germline V lookup: CDR1 SQVTM, CDR2 ANQGSEA. This CDR3 comprises 13 residues. Trimming removed 7 bases from V and 4 bases from J; junction bases left unmatched: 7.

In its sample, this clone was seen once. The chain employs TRBV11-2 and TRBJ1-2; TRBD1 might be the D (6 bases). The CDR3 is made up of 16 amino acids. The V and J ends lost 3 bases and 0 bases respectively, with 14 bases between them. Germline CDR1 is SGHAT and CDR2 is FQNNGV. The CDR3: CASSLDREGPNYGYTF. The CDR3 DNA reads as TGTGCCAGCAGCTTGGACAGAGAGGGCCCTAACTATGGCTACACCTTC.

This clone appeared a few times. The chain employs TRBV11-2 and TRBJ1-1; 7 bases align to TRBD1. Germline trimming cut 5 bases from V and 4 bases from J; bases unmatched to any gene: 7. Germline CDR1 is SGHAT and CDR2 is FQNNGV. The CDR3 covers 14 residues. CDR3 region: CASSRDRVVTEAFF. CDR3 nucleotides: TGTGCCAGCAGCCGAGACAGGGTGGTCACTGAAGCTTTCTTT.

V usage is TRBV19 and J usage is TRBJ1-2; 7 nucleotides line up with TRBD1. Unmatched junction bases numbered 10, after V lost 5 bases and J lost 4 bases. CDR3 length equals 15 residues. Germline V CDR1 and CDR2: LNHDA, SQIVND (reference sequence). The CDR3 here is CASSGSRTGSYGYTF. CDR3 in DNA: TGTGCCAGTAGTGGCTCCCGGACAGGATCCTATGGCTACACCTTC. The full variable domain, its missing parts supplied by reference TRBV19 and TRBJ1-2, is DGGITQSPKYLFRKEGQNVTLSCEQNLNHDAMYWYRQDPGQGLRLIYYSQIVNDFQKGDIAEGYSVSREKKESFPLTVTSAQKNPTAFYLCASSGSRTGSYGYTFGSGTRLTVV.

The CDR3 loop is CASSLGGGTGQPQHF. Here the CDR3 DNA reads TGTGCCAGCAGCCTAGGCGGGGGGACAGGGCAGCCCCAGCATTTT. The V and J genes are TRBV5-6 and TRBJ1-5; 9 positions agree with TRBD1. Trimming at V came to 4 bases and at J to 7 bases, leaving 9 bases not matched to a gene. This CDR3 has 15 residues. Per the germline V gene, CDR1 is SGHDT and CDR2 is YYEEEE.

This rearrangement joins TRBV5-1 to TRBJ2-1, with 8 bases that match TRBD1. The CDR3 totals 12 residues. Germline CDR1 is SGHRS and CDR2 is YFSETQ. Germline trimming cut 4 bases from V and 6 bases from J; bases unmatched to any gene: 0. The CDR3: CASSGQGNEQFF. The CDR3 DNA is TGCGCCAGCAGCGGACAGGGCAATGAGCAGTTCTTC.

V and J are TRBV3-1 (or the pseudogene TRBV3-2) and TRBJ1-6; D is ambiguous. The CDR3 sequence is 14 residues long. Trimming took 2 bases from V and 6 from J, leaving 8 bases between them. Germline-derived CDR1 and CDR2 are LGHDT and YNNKEL (reference sequence). The CDR3 here is CASSQMGSNSPLHF. The CDR3 DNA is TGTGCCAGCAGCCAAATGGGCAGTAATTCACCCCTCCACTTT.

The genes are TRBV11-2 and TRBJ2-5; maybe TRBD1 (6 bases). Germline V gives CDR1 SGHAT, CDR2 FQNNGV. This CDR3 contains 16 residues. The V end lost 5 bases, the J end lost 2 bases, and 18 bases lay between the germline ends. The CDR3 loop is CASSGIKNREQETQYF. CDR3 nucleotides: TGTGCCAGCAGCGGCATTAAGAACAGGGAGCAAGAGACCCAGTACTTC. Complete variable domain (other parts from reference TRBV11-2 and TRBJ2-5): EAGVAQSPRYKIIEKRQSVAFWCNPISGHATLYWYQQILGQGPKLLIQFQNNGVVDDSQLPKDRFSAERLKGVDSTLKIQPAKLEDSAVYLCASSGIKNREQETQYFGPGTRLLVL.

The chain is built from TRBV4-1 and TRBJ1-5, with 7 nucleotides matching TRBD1. The CDR3 spans 16 residues. From germline, CDR1 is MGHRA and CDR2 YSYEKL. V lost 4 bases to trimming and J lost 7 bases; unmatched junction nucleotides: 13. The CDR3 protein is CASSPIPGTVGQPQHF. CDR3 in DNA: TGCGCCAGCAGCCCCATCCCCGGGACAGTGGGCCAGCCCCAGCATTTT.

The V call is TRBV9, the J call TRBJ2-1, with 9 bases aligning to TRBD1. The CDR3 extends over 16 amino acids. Germline V gene lookup returns CDR1 SGDLS and CDR2 YYNGEE. The V gene end was trimmed by 3 bases and the J gene end by 7 bases; junction bases not matched to a gene: 11. CDR3 in amino acids: CASSDRNPGQGNEQFF. As DNA, the CDR3 is TGTGCCAGCAGCGACCGTAATCCGGGACAGGGAAATGAGCAGTTCTTC.

The chain is built from TRBV7-9 and TRBJ1-1; D is uncertain. The germline V gene has CDR1 SEHNR and CDR2 FQNEAQ (reference sequence). Trimming removed 5 bases at V and 3 bases at J, with 10 bases between. The CDR3 is 13 residues long. CDR3 coding DNA: TGTGCCAGCAGCAAAAAACAGTACACTGAAGCTTTCTTT. This gives the protein CASSKKQYTEAFF.